Sequencing of this TCR beta chain was carried out in a study of shared clonotypes between healthy human individuals (dated by TCRdb to the early 2020s). About the investigation overall: A couple of women and a few men aged 18 to 49 years were included in the cohort. Leukapheresis yielded between about 0.94 and 9 billion PBMCs per donor. Libraries were prepared and TCR repertoires were sequenced by different laboratories using diverse techniques, in order to increase sequencing depth and limit assay-specific biases. To estimate repertoire size and how much clonotypes are shared between individuals, the study performed deep sequencing of blood TCR repertoires from 4 to 6 healthy adults.

General findings and caveats noted by the study authors: Pairwise subsampling indicated that sequencing depth was expected to affect the degree of clonotype sharing among donors. The small number of donors limited the genetic and exposure-history diversity represented. Sampling was restricted to blood, and TCR repertoires in tissues likely differ from the TCR repertoires found in blood.

TCR CDR3 regions were amplified from genomic DNA by multiplex PCR using the deep immunoSEQ assay. For each cell subset, the extracted genomic DNA was distributed evenly across all wells of several immunoSEQ 96-well plates, and each plate served as one replicate. For unsorted PBMC, each replicate PCR was loaded with approximately 330 ng genomic DNA, equivalent to about 30,000 T cell genomes. Ten immunoSEQ deep assay plates were used to sequence the unsorted PBMC genomic DNA. The purified libraries were quantified using a Qubit 3.0 fluorometer, sized with a Bioanalyzer 2100, and then quantified again using the KAPA Library Quantification kit. A separate single-read 150-cycle Illumina NextSeq 550 flow cell was used to sequence each immunoSEQ 96-well plate. In the original analysis: The immunoSEQ output contained only junctional sequences without quality scores, so filtering could not match that applied to full-length reads. To assign V/J genes and CDR3, sequences were annotated using PyIR, a Python wrapper for IgBLAST v1.9, with IMGT germline references. Reads were removed for weak V/J assignments (E-value above 1e-6), missing CDR3, stop codons, out-of-frame junctions, or ambiguous translated residues. V3J clonotypes were defined as sequences sharing an identical inferred V gene, J gene, and CDR3 amino acid sequence. Percentage overlap between repertoires was calculated by dividing the number of shared unique clonotypes by the size of the smaller repertoire. RTK rarefaction, the Chao1 estimator, and Recon v2.1 estimates of unobserved clonotypes were used to assess repertoire richness. As stored in TCRdb, this immuneACCESS dataset retains in-frame rearrangements with V and J assigned. A fraction of the clones does not appear; measured against another copy, unresolved V genes explain less than half of the discrepancy, and the remainder lacks a known reason. D and trimming were read from the DNA, whereas the V and J calls and clone size are those reported in that table. The sample table lists about 480,000 clones, 70% to 80% of them with a count of one. The top ten clones comprise approximately 13% of the sample.

After removal of 2 bases from V and 6 bases from J, the junction retains 7 bases not matched to a gene. From the germline V gene (reference sequence), CDR1 is GTSNPN and CDR2 is SVGIG. Including cysteine and phenylalanine, the CDR3 has 15 amino acids. Only the CDR3 DNA is retained, 45 bases long and in frame from the first base. Donors were healthy HIV-negative adults with no recently reported acute infections or vaccinations. Every donor was a Caucasian adult residing in Nashville, Tennessee, USA. For unsorted samples, roughly 81 million PBMCs were counted and genomic DNA was extracted with the QIAamp DNA Blood Mini kit. Blood was collected by leukapheresis, and PBMCs were isolated by Ficoll-Histopaque density gradient centrifugation and then cryopreserved in liquid nitrogen vapor phase. Concerning this clone itself: Its antigen target is currently unknown. One base away there is no much larger clone; base qualities are not given.

The sequence is built from TRBV30 and TRBJ1-4, and 9 junction bases match TRBD1. The specimen sequenced was PBMCs. This clonotype originated in a woman aged 40 to 50 in good health. Some clones in this sample may be carry-over from other donors' samples. The nucleotide sequence is TGTGCCTGGAGTTTCTACAGGGGGCGCGATGAAAAACTGTTTTTT. This codes for CAWSFYRGRDEKLFF.